These 25 T cell receptor beta chains came from one sample sequenced in a study of blood T cell repertoires in COVID-19. The assay was immunoSEQ multiplex PCR, and TCRdb's table has in-frame clones only and misses some. The data show fewer than 90,000 clones, around 90% seen once. Sample: peripheral blood. These receptors were taken from a man in his 70s with acute or convalescent COVID-19.

The J gene is TRBJ2-1, the V gene TRBV15; 7 bases line up with TRBD2. Germline V gives CDR1 LNHNV, CDR2 YYDKDF (reference sequence). The CDR3 loop spans 15 amino acids. J lost 4 bases, V lost 4 bases, and 7 bases had no gene match. The CDR3 loop is CATSTQRGYYNEQFF. The CDR3 nucleotides are TGTGCCACCAGCACCCAGCGGGGCTATTACAATGAGCAGTTCTTC.

The chain employs TRBV5-4 and TRBJ2-7; TRBD2 matches 7 bases. The length of the CDR3 is 17 residues. The germline CDR1 and CDR2 sequences are SGHNT and YYREEE (reference sequence). With 0 bases clipped from V and 2 bases from J, the junction kept 11 bases outside the gene matches. The CDR3 DNA is TGTGCCAGCAGCTTGGTTCGGGAGGAGAGGATCCCCTACGAGCAGTACTTC. This encodes CASSLVREERIPYEQYF.

The chain carries TRBV25-1 and TRBJ2-3, with 9 bases lining up with TRBD1. The CDR3 sequence is 16 residues long. Germline values: CDR1 MGHDK, CDR2 SYGVNS. Trimming cost V 6 bases and J 6 bases; bases outside gene matches: 13. CDR3 nucleotides: TGTGCCAGCAGCAACCGACAGGGGGGATTTACGGATACGCAGTATTTT. Translation gives CASSNRQGGFTDTQYF.

The V call is TRBV19, the J call TRBJ2-3; D is perhaps TRBD2 (6 bases). CDR3 length: 14 amino acids. Per germline, CDR1 LNHDA and CDR2 SQIVND (reference sequence). With 1 base removed from V and 13 bases from J, the gap between germline ends came to 18 bases. CDR3 sequence: CASSIGDVAGGKYF. The CDR3 DNA sequence: TGTGCCAGTAGTATAGGGGACGTCGCCGGAGGGAAGTATTTT.

The J gene is TRBJ1-6, the V gene TRBV5-1; 9 nucleotides line up with TRBD1. V was pared by 4 bases and J by 10 bases, with 9 bases of the junction left unmatched. The CDR3 totals 15 residues. Germline V gene data show CDR1 as SGHRS and CDR2 as YFSETQ. The CDR3 DNA sequence: TGCGCCAGCAGCCAGGGACAGGGAAGGGGATCACCCCTCCACTTT. Translated: CASSQGQGRGSPLHF.

The chain links TRBV5-1 to TRBJ1-2; D ambiguous. CDR3 size: 15 residues. Trimming shortened V by 6 bases and J by 2 bases, and 17 bases separated the two germline ends. CDR1 SGHRS and CDR2 YFSETQ come from the germline V gene. This chain's CDR3 is CASTQAGGRNYGYTF. CDR3 DNA sequence: TGCGCCAGCACCCAAGCGGGTGGGAGGAACTATGGCTACACCTTC.

V gene TRBV5-4 combines with J gene TRBJ2-5; D not resolved. Germline lookup yields CDR1 SGHNT and CDR2 YYREEE (reference sequence). Deletions cut 4 bases from V and 2 bases from J, with 9 bases between. CDR3 length: 13 amino acids. The CDR3 protein is CASSVVSQETQYF. The CDR3 DNA is TGTGCCAGCAGCGTCGTGTCTCAAGAGACCCAGTACTTC. Variable domain in full (rest from reference TRBV5-4 and TRBJ2-5): ETGVTQSPTHLIKTRGQQVTLRCSSQSGHNTVSWYQQALGQGPQFIFQYYREEENGRGNFPPRFSGLQFPNYSSELNVNALELDDSALYLCASSVVSQETQYFGPGTRLLVL.

The chain employs TRBV19 and TRBJ2-2; 7 nucleotides line up with TRBD2. This CDR3 has 15 residues. Trimming removed 4 bases from V and 3 bases from J; junction bases left unmatched: 5. Germline lookup yields CDR1 LNHDA and CDR2 SQIVND (reference sequence). This chain's CDR3 is CASSKASGYTGELFF. The DNA for the CDR3 is TGTGCCAGTAGTAAGGCTAGCGGATACACCGGGGAGCTGTTTTTT.

The chain joins TRBV6-1 to TRBJ1-1; D possibly corresponds to TRBD1 (6 bases). The CDR3 spans 12 residues. CDR1 and CDR2 from the germline V gene are MNHNS and SASEGT. V lost 5 bases, J lost 7 bases, and 11 bases lay in between. The CDR3 here is CASSPNRVEAFF. In DNA form, the CDR3 reads TGTGCCAGCAGTCCGAACAGGGTTGAAGCTTTCTTT.

This clone has a single count. The chain uses TRBV27 and TRBJ1-4; D remains ambiguous. The germline V and J ends were trimmed by 3 bases and 2 bases, with 10 bases remaining between them. The CDR3 sequence is 15 residues long. Germline V gene lookup returns CDR1 MNHEY and CDR2 SMNVEV (reference sequence). DNA of the CDR3: TGTGCCAGCAGTTTTATAGCTGGTACTAATGAAAAACTGTTTTTT. It translates to CASSFIAGTNEKLFF.

CDR3 sequence reads: CASSIAGLPSEQYF. The CDR3 nucleotides read TGTGCCAGTAGTATAGCAGGTCTACCATCCGAGCAGTACTTC. The chain recombines TRBV19 with TRBJ2-7; D is unclear. Germline V gene data show CDR1 as LNHDA and CDR2 as SQIVND (reference sequence). V lost 1 base, J lost 6 bases, and 13 bases lay in between. The CDR3 length is 14 residues.

The J gene is TRBJ2-3, the V gene TRBV11-2, with TRBD2 identical over 12 bases. CDR3 size: 15 residues. The trim removed 5 bases at V and 6 bases at J, leaving 6 bases unmatched. The germline V gene encodes CDR1 SGHAT and CDR2 FQNNGV. The CDR3 loop reads CASSRLAGVFDTQYF. The CDR3 DNA follows: TGTGCCAGCAGCCGACTAGCGGGAGTTTTTGATACGCAGTATTTT.

This rearrangement joins TRBV6-2 or TRBV6-3 to TRBJ2-5; 10 bases are a match to TRBD2. The V segment lost 1 base and the J segment 5 bases; nucleotides outside the gene matches: 4. The CDR3 sequence is 15 residues long. Germline V CDR1 and CDR2: MNHEY, SVGEGT. CDR3 nucleotides: TGTGCCAGCAGTTACTGGGAACTAGCGGGGGAGACCCAGTACTTC. Amino acids: CASSYWELAGETQYF.

V gene TRBV7-2 combines with J gene TRBJ1-2; 11 nucleotides agree with TRBD1. Germline CDR1 is SGHTA and CDR2 is FQGNSA. This CDR3 spans 15 amino acids. The V gene end was trimmed by 7 bases and the J gene end by 11 bases; junction bases not matched to a gene: 15. CDR3 in DNA: TGTGCCAGCACCGGGGGAGGGACAGGGGGAAGATTATACACCTTC. As protein: CASTGGGTGGRLYTF.

The chain has TRBV28 and TRBJ1-2; a possible D gene is TRBD1 (5 bases). CDR3 length: 14 residues. Trimming cost V 11 bases and J 4 bases, with 20 bases left between them. Germline CDR1 and CDR2: MDHEN and SYDVKM. For the CDR3, the DNA is TGTGCCGCAGCTCCGGCAGGGATGCTCTATGGCTACACCTTC. This encodes CAAAPAGMLYGYTF.

This clone has more than one count but fewer than ten. J is TRBJ2-7 and V is TRBV6-2 or TRBV6-3; 12 nucleotides match TRBD1. Germline assignment: CDR1 MNHEY and CDR2 SVGEGT. This CDR3 comprises 16 residues. V was pared by 1 base and J by 3 bases, with 4 bases of the junction left unmatched. Here the CDR3 reads CASSYWGQGAVYEQYF. DNA of the CDR3: TGTGCCAGCAGTTACTGGGGACAGGGGGCCGTCTACGAGCAGTACTTC.

V and J are TRBV24-1 and TRBJ2-1, with 8 bases identical to TRBD2. Germline CDR1 and CDR2: KGHDR and SFDVKD. The length of the CDR3 is 17 residues. The V segment lost 5 bases and the J segment 6 bases; nucleotides outside the gene matches: 14. For the CDR3, the DNA is TGTGCCACCAGTGCTATTGGGGATGGACTAGCAGGCAATGAGCAGTTCTTC. Its translation is CATSAIGDGLAGNEQFF.

J is TRBJ2-3 and V is TRBV5-1; 7 positions match TRBD2. The J segment lost 4 bases and the V segment lost 1 base, leaving 3 bases of the junction unmatched. In germline, CDR1 is SGHRS, CDR2 YFSETQ. The CDR3 contains 14 residues. CDR3 sequence: CASSLSGIADTQYF. The CDR3 nucleotides read TGCGCCAGCAGCTTGAGCGGGATCGCAGATACGCAGTATTTT. The variable domain in full, completed from reference TRBV5-1 and TRBJ2-3, reads KAGVTQTPRYLIKTRGQQVTLSCSPISGHRSVSWYQQTPGQGLQFLFEYFSETQRNKGNFPGRFSGRQFSNSRSEMNVSTLELGDSALYLCASSLSGIADTQYFGPGTRLTVL.

The chain recombines TRBV23-1 with TRBJ2-7; 8 bases match TRBD2. TRBV23-1 is recorded as an ORF, its role being uncertain. CDR3 length: 15 residues. V shed 7 bases, J shed 5 bases, and the junction held 13 bases outside the gene matches. In nucleotides, the CDR3 is TGCGCCAGCACCCCCCCAAGCGGGAGAATCCACGAGCAGTACTTC. Translated: CASTPPSGRIHEQYF.

Only one count was recorded for this clone. The rearrangement links TRBV2 to TRBJ1-3; 7 bases agree with TRBD1. The CDR3 loop spans 15 amino acids. V was pared by 5 bases and J by 1 base, with 5 bases of the junction left unmatched. Germline lookup yields CDR1 SNHLY and CDR2 FYNNEI. The CDR3 DNA is TGTGCCAGCAGTTCGCACAGGGGATCTGGAAACACCATATATTTT. It translates to CASSSHRGSGNTIYF.

V and J are TRBV19 and TRBJ1-4, with 9 positions matching TRBD1. This CDR3 region has 15 residues. Germline V gene data show CDR1 as LNHDA and CDR2 as SQIVND (reference sequence). Trimming removed 4 bases from V and 7 bases from J; junction bases left unmatched: 7. The CDR3 DNA is TGTGCCAGTAGTACAAGAACAGGGGGCAGTGAAAAACTGTTTTTT. Amino acids: CASSTRTGGSEKLFF.

This rearrangement joins TRBV3-1 (or the pseudogene TRBV3-2) to TRBJ1-2; TRBD1 agrees at 7 bases. Per the germline V gene, CDR1 is LGHDT and CDR2 is YNNKEL (reference sequence). V shed 4 bases, J shed 6 bases, and the junction held 14 bases outside the gene matches. This CDR3 spans 16 amino acids. The CDR3 sequence is CASSRPTTGFGHGYTF. The CDR3 DNA sequence: TGTGCCAGCAGCCGACCGACGACAGGGTTTGGCCATGGCTACACCTTC.

This clone was seen just once. The V call is TRBV2, the J call TRBJ2-7; no firm D call. V was trimmed by 5 bases and J by 5 bases, leaving 7 bases between them. Germline V CDR1 and CDR2: SNHLY, FYNNEI. This CDR3 is 11 amino acids long. The CDR3 DNA sequence: TGTGCCAGCAGTCCCGCTAACGAGCAGTACTTC. This translates into CASSPANEQYF. The variable domain in full, completed from reference TRBV2 and TRBJ2-7, reads EPEVTQTPSHQVTQMGQEVILRCVPISNHLYFYWYRQILGQKVEFLVSFYNNEISEKSEIFDDQFSVERPDGSNFTLKIRSTKLEDSAMYFCASSPANEQYFGPGTRLTVT.

The chain uses TRBV28 and TRBJ1-6; 9 bases fit TRBD1. J gave up 10 bases and V 8 bases, and 12 bases lay outside the gene matches. The CDR3 has 15 residues. CDR1 and CDR2 (germline): MDHEN, SYDVKM. The CDR3 nucleotides read TGTGCCAGCCTTAGGACAGGGGCTTTTGGGTCACCCCTCCACTTT. Translation gives CASLRTGAFGSPLHF.

This chain uses TRBV27 with TRBJ2-1; 10 bases align to TRBD2. V was pared by 5 bases and J by 0 bases, with 4 bases of the junction left unmatched. The germline gives CDR1 MNHEY, CDR2 SMNVEV (reference sequence). The CDR3 is 16 amino acids. The CDR3 spells CASSNLAGGSYNEQFF. In DNA form, the CDR3 reads TGTGCCAGCAGTAACTTAGCGGGGGGCTCCTACAATGAGCAGTTCTTC.